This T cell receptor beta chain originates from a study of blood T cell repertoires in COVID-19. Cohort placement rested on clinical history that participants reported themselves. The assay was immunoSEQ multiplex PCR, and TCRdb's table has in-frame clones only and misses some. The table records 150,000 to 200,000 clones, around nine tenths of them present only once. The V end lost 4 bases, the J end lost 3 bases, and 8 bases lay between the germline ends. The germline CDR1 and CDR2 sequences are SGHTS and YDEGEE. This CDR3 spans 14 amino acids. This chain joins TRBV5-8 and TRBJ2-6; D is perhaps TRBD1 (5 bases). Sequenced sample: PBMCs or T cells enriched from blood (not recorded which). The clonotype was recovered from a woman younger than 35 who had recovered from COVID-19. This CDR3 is CASSQGYGANVLTF. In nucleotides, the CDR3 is TGTGCCAGCAGCCAGGGATATGGGGCCAACGTCCTGACTTTC.